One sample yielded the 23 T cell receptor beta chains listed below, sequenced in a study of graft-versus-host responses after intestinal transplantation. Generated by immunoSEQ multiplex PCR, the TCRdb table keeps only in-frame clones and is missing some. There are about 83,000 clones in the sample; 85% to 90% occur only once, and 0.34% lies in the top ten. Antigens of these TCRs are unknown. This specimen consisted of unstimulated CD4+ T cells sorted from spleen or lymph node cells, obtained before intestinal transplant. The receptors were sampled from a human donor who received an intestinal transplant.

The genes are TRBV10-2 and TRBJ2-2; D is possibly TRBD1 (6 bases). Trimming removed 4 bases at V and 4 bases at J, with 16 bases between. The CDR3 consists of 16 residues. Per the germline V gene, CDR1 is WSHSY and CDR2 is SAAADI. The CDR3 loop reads CASSVPTGSGTGELFF. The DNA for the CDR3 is TGCGCCAGCAGTGTACCTACAGGGTCGGGCACCGGGGAGCTGTTTTTT.

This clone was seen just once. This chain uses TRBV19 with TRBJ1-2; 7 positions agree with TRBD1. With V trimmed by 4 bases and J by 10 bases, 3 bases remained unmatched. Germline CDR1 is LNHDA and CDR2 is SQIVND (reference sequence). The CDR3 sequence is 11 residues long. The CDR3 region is CASSNTGDYTF. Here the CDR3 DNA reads TGTGCCAGTAGTAATACAGGGGACTACACCTTC. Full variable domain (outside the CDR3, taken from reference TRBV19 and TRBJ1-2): DGGITQSPKYLFRKEGQNVTLSCEQNLNHDAMYWYRQDPGQGLRLIYYSQIVNDFQKGDIAEGYSVSREKKESFPLTVTSAQKNPTAFYLCASSNTGDYTFGSGTRLTVV.

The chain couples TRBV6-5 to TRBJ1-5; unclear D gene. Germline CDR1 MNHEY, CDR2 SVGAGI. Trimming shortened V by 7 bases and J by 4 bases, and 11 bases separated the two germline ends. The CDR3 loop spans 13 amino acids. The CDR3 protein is CASKDTENQPQHF. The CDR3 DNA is TGTGCCAGCAAGGATACAGAAAATCAGCCCCAGCATTTT.

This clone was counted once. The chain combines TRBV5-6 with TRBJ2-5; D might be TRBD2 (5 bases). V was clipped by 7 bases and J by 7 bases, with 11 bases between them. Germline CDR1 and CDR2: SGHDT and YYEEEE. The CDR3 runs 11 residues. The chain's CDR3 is CASQHEGTQYF. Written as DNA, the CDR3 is TGTGCCAGCCAACATGAGGGGACCCAGTACTTC. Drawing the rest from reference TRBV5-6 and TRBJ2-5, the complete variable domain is DAGVTQSPTHLIKTRGQQVTLRCSPKSGHDTVSWYQQALGQGPQFIFQYYEEEERQRGNFPDRFSGHQFPNYSSELNVNALLLGDSALYLCASQHEGTQYFGPGTRLLVL.

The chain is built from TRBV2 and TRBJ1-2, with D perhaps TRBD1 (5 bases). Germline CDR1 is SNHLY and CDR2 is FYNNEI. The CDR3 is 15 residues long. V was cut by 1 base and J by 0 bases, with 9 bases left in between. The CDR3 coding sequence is TGTGCCAGCAGTGAAGAGGCAGGGCCTAACTATGGCTACACCTTC. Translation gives CASSEEAGPNYGYTF.

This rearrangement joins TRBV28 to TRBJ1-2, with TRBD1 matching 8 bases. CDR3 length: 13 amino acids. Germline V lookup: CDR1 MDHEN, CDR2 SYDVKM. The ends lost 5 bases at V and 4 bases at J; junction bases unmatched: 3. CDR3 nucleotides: TGTGCCAGCAGTGGACAGGGCATCTATGGCTACACCTTC. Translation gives CASSGQGIYGYTF.

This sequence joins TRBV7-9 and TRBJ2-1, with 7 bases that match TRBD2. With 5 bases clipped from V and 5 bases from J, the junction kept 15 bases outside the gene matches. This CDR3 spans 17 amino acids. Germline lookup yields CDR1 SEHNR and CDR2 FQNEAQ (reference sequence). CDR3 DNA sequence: TGTGCCAGCAGCCCCCTAGGGTCGCGGGGGAACAACAATGAGCAGTTCTTC. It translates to CASSPLGSRGNNNEQFF.

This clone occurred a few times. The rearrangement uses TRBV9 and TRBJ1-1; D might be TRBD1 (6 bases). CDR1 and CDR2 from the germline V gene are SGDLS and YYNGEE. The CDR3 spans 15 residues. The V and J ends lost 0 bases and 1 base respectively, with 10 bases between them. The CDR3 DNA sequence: TGTGCCAGCAGCGTAGTTTCACAGGGGAACACTGAAGCTTTCTTT. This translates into CASSVVSQGNTEAFF.

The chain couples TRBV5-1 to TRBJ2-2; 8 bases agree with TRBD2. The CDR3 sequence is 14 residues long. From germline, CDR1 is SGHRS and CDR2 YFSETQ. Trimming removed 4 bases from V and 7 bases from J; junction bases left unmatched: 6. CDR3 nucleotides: TGCGCCAGCAGCCTTAGCGGGAAGGTCGGGGAGCTGTTTTTT. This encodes CASSLSGKVGELFF.

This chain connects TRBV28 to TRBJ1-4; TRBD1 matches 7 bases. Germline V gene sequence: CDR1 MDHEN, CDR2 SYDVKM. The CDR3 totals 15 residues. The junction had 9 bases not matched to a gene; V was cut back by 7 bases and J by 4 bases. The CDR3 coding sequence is TGTGCCAGCACCAAAGAGGGACAGAGTAATGAAAAACTGTTTTTT. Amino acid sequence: CASTKEGQSNEKLFF. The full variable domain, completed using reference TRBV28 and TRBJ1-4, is DVKVTQSSRYLVKRTGEKVFLECVQDMDHENMFWYRQDPGLGLRLIYFSYDVKMKEKGDIPEGYSVSREKKERFSLILESASTNQTSMYLCASTKEGQSNEKLFFGSGTQLSVL.

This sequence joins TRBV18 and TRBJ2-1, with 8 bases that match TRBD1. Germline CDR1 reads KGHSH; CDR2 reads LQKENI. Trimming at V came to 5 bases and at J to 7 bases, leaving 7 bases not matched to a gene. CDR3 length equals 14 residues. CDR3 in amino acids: CASSAGTGGNEQFF. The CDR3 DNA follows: TGTGCCAGCTCAGCCGGGACAGGCGGGAATGAGCAGTTCTTC.

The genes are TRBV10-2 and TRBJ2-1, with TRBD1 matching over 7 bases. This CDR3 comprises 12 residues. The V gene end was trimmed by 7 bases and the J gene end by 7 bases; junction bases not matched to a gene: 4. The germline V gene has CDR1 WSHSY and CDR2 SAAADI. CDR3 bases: TGCGCCAGCAACGAACAGGGGAATGAGCAGTTCTTC. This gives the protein CASNEQGNEQFF.

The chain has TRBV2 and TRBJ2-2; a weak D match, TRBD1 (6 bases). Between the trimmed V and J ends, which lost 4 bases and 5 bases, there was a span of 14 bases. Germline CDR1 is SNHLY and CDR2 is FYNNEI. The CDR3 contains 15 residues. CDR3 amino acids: CASSGGLRGTGELFF. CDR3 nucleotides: TGTGCCAGCAGTGGGGGGCTCCGCGGAACCGGGGAGCTGTTTTTT.

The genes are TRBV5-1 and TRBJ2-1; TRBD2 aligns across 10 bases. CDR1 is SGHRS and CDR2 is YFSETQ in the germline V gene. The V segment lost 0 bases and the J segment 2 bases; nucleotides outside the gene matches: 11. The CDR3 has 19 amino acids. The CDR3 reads CASSLAPSGSPIAYNEQFF. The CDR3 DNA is TGCGCCAGCAGCTTGGCGCCTAGCGGGAGTCCGATCGCCTACAATGAGCAGTTCTTC.

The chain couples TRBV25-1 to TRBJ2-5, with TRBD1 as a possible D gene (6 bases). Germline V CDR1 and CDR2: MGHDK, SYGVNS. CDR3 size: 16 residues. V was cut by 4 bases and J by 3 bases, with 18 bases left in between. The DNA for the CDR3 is TGTGCCAGCAGTGTACCCGCCCTGACAGGCAAAGAGACCCAGTACTTC. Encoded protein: CASSVPALTGKETQYF.

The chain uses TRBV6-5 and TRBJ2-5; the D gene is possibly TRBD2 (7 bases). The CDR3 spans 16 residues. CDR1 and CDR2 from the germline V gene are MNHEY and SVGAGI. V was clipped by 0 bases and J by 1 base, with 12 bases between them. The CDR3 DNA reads TGTGCCAGCAGTTACTCAACAGGGAGGGCCCAAGAGACCCAGTACTTC. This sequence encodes CASSYSTGRAQETQYF.

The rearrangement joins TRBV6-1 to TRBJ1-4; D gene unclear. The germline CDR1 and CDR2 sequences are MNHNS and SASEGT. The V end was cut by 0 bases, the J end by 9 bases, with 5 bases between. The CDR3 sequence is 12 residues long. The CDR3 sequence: CASSEARQKLFF. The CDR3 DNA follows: TGTGCCAGCAGTGAAGCGCGTCAAAAACTGTTTTTT.

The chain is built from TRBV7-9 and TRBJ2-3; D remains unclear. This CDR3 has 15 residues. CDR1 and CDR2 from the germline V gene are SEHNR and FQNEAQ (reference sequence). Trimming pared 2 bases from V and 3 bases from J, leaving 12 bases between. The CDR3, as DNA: TGTGCCAGCAGCTTATCGGGTGTTGGGACAGATACGCAGTATTTT. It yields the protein CASSLSGVGTDTQYF.

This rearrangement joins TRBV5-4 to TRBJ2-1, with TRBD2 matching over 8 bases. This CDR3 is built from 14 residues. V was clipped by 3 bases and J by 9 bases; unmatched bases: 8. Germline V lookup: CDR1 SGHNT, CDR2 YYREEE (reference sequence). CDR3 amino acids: CASSSETSVSEQFF. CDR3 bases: TGTGCCAGCAGCTCGGAGACTAGCGTGAGTGAGCAGTTCTTC.

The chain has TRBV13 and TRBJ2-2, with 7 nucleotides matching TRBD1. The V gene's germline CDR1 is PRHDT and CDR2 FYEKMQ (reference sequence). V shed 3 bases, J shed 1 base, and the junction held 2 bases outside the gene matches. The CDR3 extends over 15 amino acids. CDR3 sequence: CASSLRQGNTGELFF. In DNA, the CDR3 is TGTGCCAGCAGCTTGCGACAGGGGAACACCGGGGAGCTGTTTTTT. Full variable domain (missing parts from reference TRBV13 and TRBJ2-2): AAGVIQSPRHLIKEKRETATLKCYPIPRHDTVYWYQQGPGQDPQFLISFYEKMQSDKGSIPDRFSAQQFSDYHSELNMSSLELGDSALYFCASSLRQGNTGELFFGEGSRLTVL.

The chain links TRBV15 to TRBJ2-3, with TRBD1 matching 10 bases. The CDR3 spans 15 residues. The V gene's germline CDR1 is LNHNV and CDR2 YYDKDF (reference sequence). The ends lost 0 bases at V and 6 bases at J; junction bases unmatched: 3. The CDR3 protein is CATSRETGGADTQYF. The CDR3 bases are TGTGCCACCAGCAGAGAGACAGGGGGCGCGGATACGCAGTATTTT.

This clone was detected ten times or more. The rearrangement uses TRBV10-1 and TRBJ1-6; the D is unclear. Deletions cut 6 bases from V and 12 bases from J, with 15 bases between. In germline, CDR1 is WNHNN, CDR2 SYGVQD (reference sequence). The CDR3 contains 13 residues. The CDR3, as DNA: TGCGCCAGCAGCCGATCCTCGGGTGAACCCCTCCACTTT. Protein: CASSRSSGEPLHF.

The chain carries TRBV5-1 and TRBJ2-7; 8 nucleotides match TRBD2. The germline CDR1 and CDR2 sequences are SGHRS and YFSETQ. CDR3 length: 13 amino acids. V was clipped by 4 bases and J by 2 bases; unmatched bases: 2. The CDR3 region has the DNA TGCGCCAGCAGCCCCGGGAGGGCCTACGAGCAGTACTTC. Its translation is CASSPGRAYEQYF.